This T cell receptor beta chain was sequenced during a study of blood T cell repertoires in COVID-19. As originally analysed: How many nucleated cells were present was estimated from reference gene primer amplification. TCRdb's table, derived via immunoSEQ multiplex PCR, lists solely in-frame clones and lacks some. The V and J calls and clone size are taken from that table; D and trimming were inferred from the DNA. The table has some 77,000 clones, 87% seen once; the top ten hold more than 7.5%. CDR3 length: 17 amino acids. Per germline, CDR1 SGHAT and CDR2 FQNNGV. V lost 2 bases, J lost 6 bases, and 5 bases stayed unmatched.

This sequence was found in a man aged 30 to 45 with acute or convalescent COVID-19. This chain uses TRBV11-2 with TRBJ2-1, with 15 bases matching TRBD2. Material: peripheral blood. CDR3 sequence: CASSLSGLAGGPNEQFF. In DNA, the CDR3 is TGTGCCAGCAGCTTAAGTGGACTAGCGGGAGGGCCCAATGAGCAGTTCTTC.